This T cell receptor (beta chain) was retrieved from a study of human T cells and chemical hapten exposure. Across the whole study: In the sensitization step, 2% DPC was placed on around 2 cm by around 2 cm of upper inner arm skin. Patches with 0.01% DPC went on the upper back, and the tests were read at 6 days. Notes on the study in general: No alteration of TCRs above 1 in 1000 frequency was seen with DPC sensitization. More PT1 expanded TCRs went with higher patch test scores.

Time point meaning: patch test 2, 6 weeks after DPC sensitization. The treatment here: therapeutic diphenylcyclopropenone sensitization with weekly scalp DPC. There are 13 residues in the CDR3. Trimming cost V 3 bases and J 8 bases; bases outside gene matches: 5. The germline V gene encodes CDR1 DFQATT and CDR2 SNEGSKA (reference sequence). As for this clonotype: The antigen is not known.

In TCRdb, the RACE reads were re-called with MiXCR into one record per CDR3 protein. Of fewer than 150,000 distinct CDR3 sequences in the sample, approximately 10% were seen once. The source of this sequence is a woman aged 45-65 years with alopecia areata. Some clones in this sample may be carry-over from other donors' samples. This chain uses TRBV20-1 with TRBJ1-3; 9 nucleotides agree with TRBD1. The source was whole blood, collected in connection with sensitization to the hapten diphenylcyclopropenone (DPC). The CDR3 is CSASKTGGDTIYF. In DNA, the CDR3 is TGCAGTGCTAGCAAGACAGGGGGAGACACCATATATTTT.